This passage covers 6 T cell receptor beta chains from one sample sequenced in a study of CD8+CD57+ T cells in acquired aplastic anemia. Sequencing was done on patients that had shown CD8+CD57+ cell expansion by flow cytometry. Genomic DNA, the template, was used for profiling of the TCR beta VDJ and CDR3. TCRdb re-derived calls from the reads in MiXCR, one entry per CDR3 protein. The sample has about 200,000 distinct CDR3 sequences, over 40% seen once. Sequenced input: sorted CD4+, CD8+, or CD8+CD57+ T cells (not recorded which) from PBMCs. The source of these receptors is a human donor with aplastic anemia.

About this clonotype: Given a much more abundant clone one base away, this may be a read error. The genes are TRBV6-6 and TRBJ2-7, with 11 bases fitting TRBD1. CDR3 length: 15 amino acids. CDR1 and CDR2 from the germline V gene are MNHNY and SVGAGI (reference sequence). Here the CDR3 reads CACSPGQGESYEQYF. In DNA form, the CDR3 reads TGTGCCTGCAGTCCGGGACAGGGGGAATCCTACGAGCAGTACTTC.

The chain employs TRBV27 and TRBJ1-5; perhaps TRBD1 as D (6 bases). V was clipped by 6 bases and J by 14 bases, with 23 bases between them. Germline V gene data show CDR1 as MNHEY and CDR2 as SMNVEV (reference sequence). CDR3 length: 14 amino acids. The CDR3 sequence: CASRSTGGRGYEHF. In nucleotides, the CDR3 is TGTGCCAGCAGATCTACGGGGGGGCGAGGCTACGAGCATTTT.

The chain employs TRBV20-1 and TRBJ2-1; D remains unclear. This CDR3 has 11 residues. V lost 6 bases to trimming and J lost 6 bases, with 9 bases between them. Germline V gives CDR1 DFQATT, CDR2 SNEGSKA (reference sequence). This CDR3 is CSARRFNEQFF. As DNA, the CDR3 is TGCAGTGCGAGACGGTTCAATGAGCAGTTCTTC.

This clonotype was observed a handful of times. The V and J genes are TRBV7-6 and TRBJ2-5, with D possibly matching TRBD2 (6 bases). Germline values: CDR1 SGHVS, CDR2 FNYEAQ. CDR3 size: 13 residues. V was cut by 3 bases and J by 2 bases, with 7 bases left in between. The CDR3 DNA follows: TGTGCCAGCAGCTTTAGCGGTCAAGAGACCCAGTACTTC. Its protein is CASSFSGQETQYF.

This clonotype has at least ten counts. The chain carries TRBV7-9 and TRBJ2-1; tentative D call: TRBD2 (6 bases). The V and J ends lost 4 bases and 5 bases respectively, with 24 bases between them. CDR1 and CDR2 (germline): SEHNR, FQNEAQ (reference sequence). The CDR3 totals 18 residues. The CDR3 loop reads CASSSNLGEWRGHNEQFF. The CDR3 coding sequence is TGTGCCAGCAGCTCAAACCTCGGGGAATGGCGGGGTCACAATGAGCAGTTCTTC.

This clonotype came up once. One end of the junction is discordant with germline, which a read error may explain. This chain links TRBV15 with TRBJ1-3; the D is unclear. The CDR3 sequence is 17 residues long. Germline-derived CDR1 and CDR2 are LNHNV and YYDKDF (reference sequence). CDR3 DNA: TGTGCCACCAGCGGAGATGGTCTTGGGAGCTCTGGAAACACCATATACTTT. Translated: CATSGDGLGSSGNTIYF.